Below, 29 T cell receptor beta chains from the same sample are listed, as sequenced in a study of cytomegalovirus exposure and HLA in healthy donors. This PCR relied on a set of 60 Vbeta primers and 13 Jbeta primers. Data came from immunoSEQ multiplex PCR; TCRdb stores just in-frame clones and leaves some out. Of 60,000 to 70,000 clones listed, roughly 76% were seen once; the top ten hold roughly 8%. The source material was PBMCs. The receptors originated from a man in his 60s in good health and CMV-seropositive.

This chain connects TRBV18 to TRBJ2-7; the match to TRBD2 covers 10 bases. CDR3 size: 15 residues. Losses at the gene ends were 5 bases for V and 3 bases for J; bases not matched to a gene: 7. Germline values: CDR1 KGHSH, CDR2 LQKENI. The CDR3 sequence is CASSKGASGGYEQYF. In DNA form, the CDR3 reads TGTGCCAGCTCAAAGGGTGCTAGCGGGGGCTACGAGCAGTACTTC.

V and J are TRBV7-2 and TRBJ2-2; 9 bases are shared with TRBD2. V lost 4 bases and J lost 10; bases outside the gene matches: 13. The CDR3 spans 16 residues. Germline CDR1 is SGHTA and CDR2 is FQGNSA. CDR3 loop: CASSSRWVAGELELFF. The CDR3 DNA reads TGTGCCAGCAGCTCCCGTTGGGTAGCGGGAGAACTGGAGCTGTTTTTT.

V and J are TRBV5-1 and TRBJ2-2; TRBD1 agrees at 10 bases. The CDR3 contains 15 residues. Trimming at V came to 0 bases and at J to 6 bases, leaving 2 bases not matched to a gene. CDR1 SGHRS and CDR2 YFSETQ come from the germline V gene. In nucleotides, the CDR3 is TGCGCCAGCAGCTTGGCCGGACAGGGGGCCGGGGAGCTGTTTTTT. This codes for CASSLAGQGAGELFF. The whole variable domain, filled in from reference TRBV5-1 and TRBJ2-2, reads KAGVTQTPRYLIKTRGQQVTLSCSPISGHRSVSWYQQTPGQGLQFLFEYFSETQRNKGNFPGRFSGRQFSNSRSEMNVSTLELGDSALYLCASSLAGQGAGELFFGEGSRLTVL.

Points on this clone: The junction differs from germline at one of its ends, possibly a read error. Other DNA sequences within the sample encode an identical CDR3. The chain employs TRBV7-6 and TRBJ2-1, with 13 bases lining up with TRBD2. The CDR3 has 16 amino acids. Per germline, CDR1 SGHVS and CDR2 FNYEAQ. The CDR3 DNA reads as TGCGCCAGCAGCTTGGGGACTAGCGGGACCTACAATGAGCAGTTCTTC. It is translated as CASSLGTSGTYNEQFF.

This sequence joins TRBV5-1 and TRBJ2-5; 11 nucleotides align to TRBD2. Germline V lookup: CDR1 SGHRS, CDR2 YFSETQ. The CDR3 spans 15 residues. The V gene end was trimmed by 6 bases and the J gene end by 2 bases; junction bases not matched to a gene: 6. The CDR3 sequence: CASTGTSGIQETQYF. CDR3 in DNA: TGCGCCAGCACCGGGACTAGCGGAATACAAGAGACCCAGTACTTC.

Remarks on this clone: In the same sample, other DNA sequences code for this CDR3. The chain uses TRBV2 and TRBJ1-1, with 8 positions matching TRBD1. This CDR3 comprises 14 residues. J gave up 4 bases and V 8 bases, and 9 bases lay outside the gene matches. In germline, CDR1 is SNHLY, CDR2 FYNNEI. Here the CDR3 DNA reads TGTGCCAGCCGAGGACAGGGATTTTTCACTGAAGCTTTCTTT. Translated, it gives CASRGQGFFTEAFF.

The rearrangement uses TRBV19 and TRBJ1-6, with 9 bases matching TRBD1. J gave up 10 bases and V 3 bases, and 7 bases lay outside the gene matches. Germline CDR1 reads LNHDA; CDR2 reads SQIVND (reference sequence). This CDR3 is 15 amino acids long. The CDR3 loop reads CASSIGQGYRSPLHF. CDR3 DNA: TGTGCCAGTAGTATCGGACAGGGGTATAGATCACCCCTCCACTTT.

J is TRBJ1-2 and V is TRBV9; D may be TRBD1 (6 bases). V was trimmed by 0 bases and J by 7 bases, leaving 13 bases between them. Looked up from germline, CDR1 is SGDLS and CDR2 is YYNGEE. This CDR3 contains 14 residues. This CDR3 reads CASSVAPTGSGYTF. Written as DNA, the CDR3 is TGTGCCAGCAGCGTAGCCCCCACAGGGTCTGGCTACACCTTC.

This chain uses TRBV4-2 with TRBJ2-1; 8 bases line up with TRBD2. Germline V CDR1 and CDR2: LGHNA, YNFKEQ. There are 17 residues in the CDR3. Trimming removed 1 base from V and 4 bases from J; junction bases left unmatched: 9. In DNA, the CDR3 is TGTGCCAGCAGCCAAGTTTCGGCGGGAGGCTCGTACAATGAGCAGTTCTTC. Translating it yields CASSQVSAGGSYNEQFF.

V is TRBV25-1 and J is TRBJ2-7, with a weak D call TRBD2 (5 bases). CDR3 length: 13 amino acids. The V and J ends lost 8 bases and 2 bases respectively, with 13 bases between them. Looked up from germline, CDR1 is MGHDK and CDR2 is SYGVNS. CDR3 region: CASEGSTTYEQYF. CDR3 DNA sequence: TGTGCCAGCGAGGGCTCCACGACCTACGAGCAGTACTTC.

The gene calls are TRBV11-2 and TRBJ2-5; 9 nucleotides align to TRBD2. Germline CDR1 SGHAT, CDR2 FQNNGV. CDR3 length: 15 residues. The V and J ends lost 3 bases and 3 bases, in that order; junction bases with no gene match: 5. DNA for the CDR3: TGTGCCAGCAGCTTGCGACTAGCGGTTGAAGAGACCCAGTACTTC. It specifies CASSLRLAVEETQYF.

V and J are TRBV5-1 and TRBJ1-1; 8 bases map to TRBD1. CDR3 length: 14 amino acids. The junction had 10 bases not matched to a gene; V was cut back by 7 bases and J by 5 bases. CDR1 is SGHRS and CDR2 is YFSETQ in the germline V gene. CDR3 loop: CASSTGGGRTEAFF. Written as DNA, the CDR3 is TGCGCCAGCTCTACAGGGGGAGGAAGGACTGAAGCTTTCTTT.

The J gene is TRBJ1-1, the V gene TRBV7-6; D perhaps matches TRBD1 (5 bases). This CDR3 is 13 amino acids long. Germline CDR1 reads SGHVS; CDR2 reads FNYEAQ. V was trimmed by 8 bases and J by 3 bases, leaving 13 bases between them. The CDR3 spells CASGSEGDTEAFF. The CDR3, as DNA: TGTGCCAGCGGGTCCGAAGGGGACACTGAAGCTTTCTTT.

The chain combines TRBV6-5 with TRBJ1-1, with D unresolved. The germline V gene encodes CDR1 MNHEY and CDR2 SVGAGI. Trimming removed 5 bases at V and 10 bases at J, with 20 bases between. The CDR3 covers 14 residues. The CDR3 region is CASSEGMGVSGAFF. CDR3 bases: TGTGCCAGCAGTGAAGGAATGGGCGTCTCTGGAGCTTTCTTT.

The rearrangement uses TRBV25-1 and TRBJ1-1; a weak D match, TRBD1 (6 bases). The CDR3 has 14 amino acids. Germline values: CDR1 MGHDK, CDR2 SYGVNS. Trimming took 6 bases from V and 0 from J, leaving 11 bases between them. Written as DNA, the CDR3 is TGTGCCAGCAGACAGGGTGAGCTGAACACTGAAGCTTTCTTT. Amino acid sequence: CASRQGELNTEAFF.

V gene TRBV7-8 combines with J gene TRBJ1-1, with TRBD1 matching over 7 bases. This CDR3 has 14 amino acids. Germline values: CDR1 SGHVS, CDR2 FQNEAQ. Trimming at V came to 6 bases and at J to 1 base, leaving 5 bases not matched to a gene. The CDR3 DNA reads TGTGCCAGCAGAAGGGGGCTCGGGAACACTGAAGCTTTCTTT. Its protein product is CASRRGLGNTEAFF.

The chain couples TRBV9 to TRBJ1-1; 9 bases are a match to TRBD1. Germline V gene lookup returns CDR1 SGDLS and CDR2 YYNGEE. Trimming took 2 bases from V and 3 from J; bases not matched to a gene: 2. CDR3 length: 14 residues. The CDR3 spells CASSVGQGHTEAFF. CDR3 bases: TGTGCCAGCAGCGTGGGACAGGGCCACACTGAAGCTTTCTTT.

The V and J genes are TRBV6-5 and TRBJ2-1; the D gene is possibly TRBD2 (6 bases). The V end lost 6 bases, the J end lost 0 bases, and 12 bases lay between the germline ends. CDR3 length: 15 amino acids. CDR1 and CDR2 from the germline V gene are MNHEY and SVGAGI. DNA of the CDR3: TGTGCCAGCAGGGGACTTCGGGGCTCCTACAATGAGCAGTTCTTC. It specifies CASRGLRGSYNEQFF.

DNA of the CDR3: TGTGCCAGCAGCTTAGCTGGACTCCGGGACAGCGGAAGCACAGATACGCAGTATTTT. The encoded protein is CASSLAGLRDSGSTDTQYF. This sequence joins TRBV7-9 and TRBJ2-3; 7 nucleotides match TRBD1. CDR3 size: 19 residues. Germline CDR1 is SEHNR and CDR2 is FQNEAQ (reference sequence). After removal of 0 bases from V and 0 bases from J, the junction contained 12 bases not matched to a gene.

V is TRBV5-1 and J is TRBJ2-7, with TRBD1 identical over 8 bases. Germline lookup yields CDR1 SGHRS and CDR2 YFSETQ. V lost 4 bases to trimming and J lost 5 bases; unmatched junction nucleotides: 11. CDR3 length equals 15 residues. The CDR3 protein is CASSRRQGTFDEQYF. The CDR3 coding sequence is TGCGCCAGCAGCCGACGACAGGGGACGTTCGACGAGCAGTACTTC. The variable domain in full, with the rest retrieved from reference TRBV5-1 and TRBJ2-7, is KAGVTQTPRYLIKTRGQQVTLSCSPISGHRSVSWYQQTPGQGLQFLFEYFSETQRNKGNFPGRFSGRQFSNSRSEMNVSTLELGDSALYLCASSRRQGTFDEQYFGPGTRLTVT.

This clone has more than one count but fewer than ten. The chain couples TRBV11-2 to TRBJ2-7, with TRBD2 as a possible D gene (6 bases). The germline CDR1 and CDR2 sequences are SGHAT and FQNNGV. Trimming took 0 bases from V and 7 from J, leaving 16 bases between them. This CDR3 is 15 amino acids long. The CDR3 spells CASSLDPGDVGEQYF. Here the CDR3 DNA reads TGTGCCAGCAGCTTAGATCCGGGGGACGTGGGAGAGCAGTACTTC.

This chain uses TRBV2 with TRBJ2-1, with a tentative D call TRBD1 (6 bases). V lost 8 bases to trimming and J lost 2 bases, with 16 bases between them. CDR1 SNHLY and CDR2 FYNNEI come from the germline V gene. The CDR3 length is 15 residues. The chain's CDR3 is CASVRVRGTYNEQFF. The CDR3 DNA reads TGTGCCAGCGTAAGGGTTAGGGGGACCTACAATGAGCAGTTCTTC.

The chain combines TRBV6-1 with TRBJ1-1, with a tentative D call TRBD1 (5 bases). Trimming took off 5 bases at V and 8 bases at J, with 18 bases between the two ends. From germline, CDR1 is MNHNS and CDR2 SASEGT. The CDR3 totals 14 residues. CDR3 bases: TGTGCCAGCAGTACCGGGACTATGGCCCTCGAAGCTTTCTTT. It yields the protein CASSTGTMALEAFF.

V usage is TRBV14 and J usage is TRBJ2-2; perhaps TRBD1 as D (5 bases). Germline V gene data show CDR1 as SGHDN and CDR2 as FVKESK. Trimming left V 4 bases short and J 1 base short, with 7 bases between. This CDR3 comprises 14 residues. CDR3 protein: CASSLDRNTGELFF. The DNA for the CDR3 is TGTGCCAGCAGCCTTGACAGGAACACCGGGGAGCTGTTTTTT.

The gene calls are TRBV5-1 and TRBJ1-5; 9 bases agree with TRBD1. Germline CDR1 is SGHRS and CDR2 is YFSETQ. Trimming removed 4 bases from V and 0 bases from J; junction bases left unmatched: 5. The CDR3 totals 16 residues. CDR3: CASSVGTGLSNQPQHF. Written as DNA, the CDR3 is TGCGCCAGCAGCGTGGGGACAGGGCTTAGCAATCAGCCCCAGCATTTT.

The chain joins TRBV10-2 to TRBJ2-2; weak D call: TRBD2 (6 bases). The V and J ends lost 0 bases and 6 bases respectively, with 14 bases between them. CDR3 length equals 16 residues. In germline, CDR1 is WSHSY, CDR2 SAAADI. The CDR3 nucleotides read TGCGCCAGCAGTGAGTCACGGGTAGGAGGGGCCGGGGAGCTGTTTTTT. Translated, it gives CASSESRVGGAGELFF.

This clone was detected a few times. The chain joins TRBV11-2 to TRBJ1-6; 9 bases align to TRBD1. Per germline, CDR1 SGHAT and CDR2 FQNNGV. Unmatched junction bases numbered 9, after V lost 5 bases and J lost 10 bases. The CDR3 has 15 amino acids. In DNA, the CDR3 is TGTGCCAGCAGCCCCTACAGGGGGCGGACGTCACCCCTCCACTTT. This translates into CASSPYRGRTSPLHF.

The chain employs TRBV6-1 and TRBJ2-1; D is unresolved. The V gene lost 3 bases and the J gene lost 4 bases, with 4 bases spanning the gap. Germline lookup yields CDR1 MNHNS and CDR2 SASEGT. CDR3 size: 12 residues. The CDR3 nucleotides are TGTGCCAGCAGTGAGACTTACAATGAGCAGTTCTTC. It is translated as CASSETYNEQFF.

The rearrangement uses TRBV27 and TRBJ1-5; D remains ambiguous. Germline V CDR1 and CDR2: MNHEY, SMNVEV (reference sequence). CDR3 length: 14 amino acids. Between the trimmed V and J ends, which lost 5 bases and 9 bases, there was a span of 17 bases. For the CDR3, the DNA is TGTGCCAGCAGTCCCGGACTGGTGAGCGTGCCCCAGCATTTT. Its protein product is CASSPGLVSVPQHF.